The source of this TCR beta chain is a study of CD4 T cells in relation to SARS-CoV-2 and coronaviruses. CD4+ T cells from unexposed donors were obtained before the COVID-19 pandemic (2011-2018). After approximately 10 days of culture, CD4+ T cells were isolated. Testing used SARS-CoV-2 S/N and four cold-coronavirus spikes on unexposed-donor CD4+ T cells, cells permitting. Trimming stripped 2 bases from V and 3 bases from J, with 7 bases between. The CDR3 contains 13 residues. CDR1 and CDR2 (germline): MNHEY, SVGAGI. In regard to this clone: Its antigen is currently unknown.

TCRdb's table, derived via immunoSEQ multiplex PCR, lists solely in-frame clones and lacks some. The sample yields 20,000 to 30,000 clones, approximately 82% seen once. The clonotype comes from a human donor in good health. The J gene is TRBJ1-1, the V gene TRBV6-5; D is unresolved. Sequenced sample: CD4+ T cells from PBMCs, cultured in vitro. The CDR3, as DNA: TGTGCCAGCAGTTACGTCGGGGACACTGAAGCTTTCTTT. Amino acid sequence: CASSYVGDTEAFF.